The clone carrying this T cell receptor beta chain occurred a few times. No antigen is known for it. Germline CDR1 SGDLS, CDR2 YYNGEE. This CDR3 region has 17 residues. The ends were cut back, 3 bases at V and 1 base at J, with 17 bases in the middle. These data come from a study of T cells after yellow fever vaccination. The wider study: SMART-Seq v4 Ultra Low Input prepared libraries from low-cell fractions.

TCRdb reanalysed the 5' RACE reads using MiXCR and keeps one entry per CDR3 protein. Seen here are approximately 300,000 distinct CDR3 sequences, about 6.9% observed once, and the top ten hold roughly 19%. Points from the study as a whole: Subsequent booster samples again held most clones from primary vaccination (around 96% CD4, approximately 85% CD8).

The chain has TRBV9 and TRBJ2-1; a possible D gene is TRBD2 (6 bases). The TCR comes from a man between 18 and 35 years old who received the YFV17D yellow fever vaccine. The sample was PBMCs, taken more than 35 days after the first yellow fever vaccination. The CDR3 region has the DNA TGTGCCAGCAGCGAGTGGGGCGGGAAACTTTCCTACAATGAGCAGTTCTTC. Translating gives CASSEWGGKLSYNEQFF.